Listed below are T cell receptor beta chains from one sample, sequenced in a study of blood T cell repertoires in COVID-19. Data came from immunoSEQ multiplex PCR; TCRdb stores just in-frame clones and leaves some out. Here the sample spans around 250,000 clones, around four fifths being singletons. The sample taken for sequencing was PBMCs or T cells enriched from blood (not recorded which). The receptors originated from a man aged 25 to 40 with acute COVID-19. CDR3s include the opening cysteine and the closing phenylalanine or tryptophan. D genes are given only for firm matches. Only part of the rows carry a size: once, few, many, or a class if the clone is expanded.

DNA | CDR3 | J | D | size | V
TGTGCCAGCAGCTTGCCCAGCTCCTACAATGAGCAGTTCTTC | CASSLPSSYNEQFF | TRBJ2-1 | NA | NA | TRBV5-5
TGTGCCAGCAGCGTAGGCGTAGCGGGGGGGCTGGAGACCCAGTACTTC | CASSVGVAGGLETQYF | TRBJ2-5 | TRBD2 | NA | TRBV9
TGTGCCAGTAGTCCCCTGTTATACAATGAGCAGTTCTTC | CASSPLLYNEQFF | TRBJ2-1 | NA | NA | TRBV19
TGTGCCAGCAGCTTGACCGGGACAGCGTACAATGAGCAGTTCTTC | CASSLTGTAYNEQFF | TRBJ2-1 | TRBD1 | NA | TRBV5-4
TGTGCCAGTAGTAGTCAAACCTCGGGAGAGACCCAGTACTTC | CASSSQTSGETQYF | TRBJ2-5 | NA | NA | TRBV19
TGTGCCAGCAGTGAACCCGCAGGAACGAACACTGAAGCTTTCTTT | CASSEPAGTNTEAFF | TRBJ1-1 | NA | once | TRBV6-1
TGTGCCACCAGCAGATTGCCCAGGGAGGATCAGCCCCAGCATTTT | CATSRLPREDQPQHF | TRBJ1-5 | NA | NA | TRBV15
TGTGCCAGCAGCTTGGGGCAGGGGACCATGAACACTGAAGCTTTCTTT | CASSLGQGTMNTEAFF | TRBJ1-1 | NA | few | TRBV5-6
TGTGCCAGTAAGTCACAGGGGAATAGCAATCAGCCCCAGCATTTT | CASKSQGNSNQPQHF | TRBJ1-5 | TRBD1 | NA | TRBV19
TGTGCCTGGAGGAGGGGACTAGCGGGAAACAATGAGCAGTTCTTC | CAWRRGLAGNNEQFF | TRBJ2-1 | TRBD2 | NA | TRBV30
TGTGCCAGCAGCTTGGGACTAGCGGGAATCCGCGAGCAGTTCTTC | CASSLGLAGIREQFF | TRBJ2-1 | TRBD2 | NA | TRBV5-4
TGTGCCAGCAGCGTAGACTCGTGGGGCGGCTATGGCTACACCTTC | CASSVDSWGGYGYTF | TRBJ1-2 | NA | NA | TRBV9
TGTGCCAGCACAGGACAGGGGAGTGAAGCTTTCTTT | CASTGQGSEAFF | TRBJ1-1 | TRBD1 | NA | TRBV6-5
TGTGCCAGCAGCTTAGATCCCGGGACTGGTCGTAGCACAGATACGCAGTATTTT | CASSLDPGTGRSTDTQYF | TRBJ2-3 | NA | NA | TRBV11-2
TGTGCCAGCAGAAAAACTAGCGGGAGTTGGTCAGATACGCAGTATTTT | CASRKTSGSWSDTQYF | TRBJ2-3 | TRBD2 | NA | TRBV2
TGTGCCACCAGCAGAATAAAGGGAGCAGGGGCCAACGTCCTGACTTTC | CATSRIKGAGANVLTF | TRBJ2-6 | NA | NA | TRBV15
TGTGCCAGCAGGACAGGGGCCGGGGGCTGGAGTGAAGCTTTCTTT | CASRTGAGGWSEAFF | TRBJ1-1 | TRBD1 | NA | TRBV5-8
TGTGCCAGCAGTCTTACTAGCCAGGGGACCCAGTACTTC | CASSLTSQGTQYF | TRBJ2-5 | NA | NA | TRBV6-5
TGTGCCAGCTCACCAGGGCCCGGAAACACCATATATTTT | CASSPGPGNTIYF | TRBJ1-3 | NA | NA | TRBV18
TGTGCCTGGAGTGGGGCTATCGGAAACACCATATATTTT | CAWSGAIGNTIYF | TRBJ1-3 | NA | NA | TRBV30
TGTGCCAGCAGTTGGGAGCCCGGGGAGCTGTTTTTT | CASSWEPGELFF | TRBJ2-2 | NA | NA | TRBV28
TGTGCCACTCTACTAGCGGGCGGAAACAATGAGCAGTTCTTC | CATLLAGGNNEQFF | TRBJ2-1 | TRBD2 | NA | TRBV27
TGTGCCACCTTGATCCCGACACTTAATAATTCACCCCTCCACTTT | CATLIPTLNNSPLHF | TRBJ1-6 | NA | NA | TRBV24-1
TGTGCCAGTAGTAGGGATTCAGGGACAGGTCGCGAGACCCAGTACTTC | CASSRDSGTGRETQYF | TRBJ2-5 | TRBD1 | NA | TRBV19
TGTGCCAGCAGCTTCTACGTGGATGGCTACACCTTC | CASSFYVDGYTF | TRBJ1-2 | NA | NA | TRBV5-6
TGTGCCAGCAGCTCACTGGGCCAGGGGGCGAAATATGGCTACACCTTC | CASSSLGQGAKYGYTF | TRBJ1-2 | TRBD1 | NA | TRBV6-6
TGTGCCACCTTAAAGACGGCGGTTGCCAAAAACATTCAGTACTTC | CATLKTAVAKNIQYF | TRBJ2-4 | NA | NA | TRBV28
TGCGCCAGCAGCTCCAGACAGGGAACCTATGGCTACACCTTC | CASSSRQGTYGYTF | TRBJ1-2 | TRBD1 | few | TRBV5-1
TGTGCCAGTAGTACCAGGGGAGGGGAGGCTTTCTTT | CASSTRGGEAFF | TRBJ1-1 | NA | NA | TRBV19
TGTGCCAGCAGACTGACTAGCGGGGGGGCGAACACCGGGGAGCTGTTTTTT | CASRLTSGGANTGELFF | TRBJ2-2 | TRBD2 | few | TRBV28
TGTGCCAGCAGTGGGACAGGTGGAAACACCATATATTTT | CASSGTGGNTIYF | TRBJ1-3 | TRBD1 | NA | TRBV5-8
TGTGCCAGCAGCTTTCGGACTAGCGGGGGCCCCACCAATGAGCAGTTCTTC | CASSFRTSGGPTNEQFF | TRBJ2-1 | TRBD2 | NA | TRBV9
TGTGCCTGGATAGTCACTGAAGCTTTCTTT | CAWIVTEAFF | TRBJ1-1 | NA | NA | TRBV30
TGTGCCAGCAGCTTAATGGCGCTAGCGGGAATATACACAGATACGCAGTATTTT | CASSLMALAGIYTDTQYF | TRBJ2-3 | TRBD2 | NA | TRBV7-3
TGTGCCAGCAGCCAAACAACAGGGGTCACTGAAGCTTTCTTT | CASSQTTGVTEAFF | TRBJ1-1 | TRBD1 | NA | TRBV16
TGTGCCAGTAGTACCGCACCAGGGGGCGTGGGCACTGAAGCTTTCTTT | CASSTAPGGVGTEAFF | TRBJ1-1 | TRBD1 | NA | TRBV19
TGCAGTGCTAGTTATGACAGTAACTATGGCTACACCTTC | CSASYDSNYGYTF | TRBJ1-2 | NA | NA | TRBV20-1
TGTGCCAGCAGCGGCGGGACGGCCTATGGCTACACCTTC | CASSGGTAYGYTF | TRBJ1-2 | NA | few | TRBV7-2
TGTGCCAGCAGCCCAGGACAGGGGCCTGGAAACACCATATATTTT | CASSPGQGPGNTIYF | TRBJ1-3 | TRBD1 | NA | TRBV11-3
TGTGCCAGCAGTTTAACACGAACCGGGGAGCTGTTTTTT | CASSLTRTGELFF | TRBJ2-2 | NA | few | TRBV27
TGTGCCAGTAGCCCGGCGGGGGAGCCCAATGAGCAGTTCTTC | CASSPAGEPNEQFF | TRBJ2-1 | TRBD2 | NA | TRBV19
TGTGCCAGCAGTTTCCCGGGACAGGGCCCGGGTCAGGAAGCTTTCTTT | CASSFPGQGPGQEAFF | TRBJ1-1 | TRBD1 | NA | TRBV28
TGTGCCTGGAGTGTTGGGGAGCCCACTGAAGCTTTCTTT | CAWSVGEPTEAFF | TRBJ1-1 | NA | NA | TRBV30
TGTGCCAGCAGCTATCCGGGACTAGCGGTCGAGTTCTTC | CASSYPGLAVEFF | TRBJ2-1 | TRBD2 | NA | TRBV7-2
TGTGCCACCAGCCCAAAGGGACAGCCTCAAGAGACCCAGTACTTC | CATSPKGQPQETQYF | TRBJ2-5 | TRBD1 | NA | TRBV24-1
TGTGCCAGCTCACCCCTATTAACGGGGGACTATGGCTACACCTTC | CASSPLLTGDYGYTF | TRBJ1-2 | NA | NA | TRBV18
TGTGCCAGCTCGCGGGCCGCCGGGACTGAAGCTTTCTTT | CASSRAAGTEAFF | TRBJ1-1 | NA | NA | TRBV18
TGTGCCAGCAGCAGGGGTTCTCGGCCTGAAGCTTTCTTT | CASSRGSRPEAFF | TRBJ1-1 | NA | NA | TRBV13
TGTGCTCAGGAAGGGACAAATGGAAACACCATATATTTT | CAQEGTNGNTIYF | TRBJ1-3 | NA | NA | TRBV12-3/TRBV12-4
TGTGCCAGCAGCGACCGCGGGGGGGCCATAGATACGCAGTATTTT | CASSDRGGAIDTQYF | TRBJ2-3 | TRBD2 | NA | TRBV9
TGTGCCACCAGTGATCCCCGACAGGCCAATCAGCCCCAGCATTTT | CATSDPRQANQPQHF | TRBJ1-5 | NA | NA | TRBV24-1
TGTGCCACCGGGACTAGCGGGGGGTACCAAGAGACCCAGTACTTC | CATGTSGGYQETQYF | TRBJ2-5 | TRBD2 | NA | TRBV10-3
TGTGCCACCTCATCAGATCGGAACACTGAAGCTTTCTTT | CATSSDRNTEAFF | TRBJ1-1 | NA | few | TRBV18